This TCR beta chain was recovered during a study of T-cell reconstitution after alpha-beta-depleted transplantation in children. Whole-study findings and limits: From newly produced T cells came most of the T-cell counts and diversity one year after transplant.

This clonotype was seen a handful of times. Antigen unknown. Unique molecular identifiers were used to barcode this TCRbeta library. One entry per CDR3 protein results from TCRdb running MiXCR on the PCR reads. The repertoire holds 350,000 to 500,000 distinct CDR3 sequences, 43% seen once, with 27% in the top ten. The CDR3 consists of 14 residues. Looked up from germline, CDR1 is DFQATT and CDR2 is SNEGSKA (reference sequence). V was shortened by 3 bases and J by 1 base, with 12 bases between the two germline ends. V and J are TRBV20-1 and TRBJ1-1; tentatively, D is TRBD1 (5 bases). Sequenced material: PBMCs, taken before TCRalphabeta/CD19-depleted stem cell transplant. The clonotype comes from a girl aged 2-15 years with aplastic anemia, due to receive a stem cell transplant. The CDR3 region is CSAREGNSNTEAFF. The CDR3 DNA reads TGCAGTGCTAGGGAGGGGAATTCGAACACTGAAGCTTTCTTT.